The 5 T cell receptor beta chains listed next were all sequenced from one sample in a study of long-term antiretroviral therapy in people with HIV. Investigators performed immunoSEQ version v3.0 at survey level. Clones were read by immunoSEQ multiplex PCR, and TCRdb kept only the in-frame ones, dropping some. The sample lists around 23,000 clones, about 80% occurring once. Here the sequenced sample was unsorted PBMCs, taken 0.3 years after starting antiretroviral therapy. The receptors shown here come from a man in his fifties with HIV.

The V call is TRBV7-9, the J call TRBJ2-3, with D perhaps TRBD2 (6 bases). The germline V gene has CDR1 SEHNR and CDR2 FQNEAQ (reference sequence). Trimming took off 7 bases at V and 0 bases at J, with 11 bases between the two ends. This CDR3 has 14 amino acids. CDR3: CASTAGTSTDTQYF. CDR3 in DNA: TGTGCCAGCACCGCGGGGACTAGCACAGATACGCAGTATTTT.

V and J are TRBV6-6 and TRBJ2-3, with D perhaps matching TRBD1 (6 bases). The CDR3 is 15 amino acids. Deletions cut 4 bases from V and 1 base from J, with 12 bases between. The germline gives CDR1 MNHNY, CDR2 SVGAGI (reference sequence). This CDR3 reads CASSSTRGGTDTQYF. In nucleotides, the CDR3 is TGTGCCAGCAGTTCCACCAGGGGTGGCACAGATACGCAGTATTTT.

The chain employs TRBV27 and TRBJ1-1; D gene unclear. The V gene's germline CDR1 is MNHEY and CDR2 SMNVEV (reference sequence). This CDR3 spans 11 amino acids. Trimming pared 6 bases from V and 5 bases from J, leaving 7 bases between. The CDR3 sequence is CASSGGTEAFF. CDR3 nucleotide sequence: TGTGCCAGCAGCGGCGGGACTGAAGCTTTCTTT.

This chain joins TRBV14 and TRBJ2-1; the D gene is possibly TRBD2 (5 bases). Germline CDR1 SGHDN, CDR2 FVKESK. The length of the CDR3 is 16 residues. V was cut by 1 base and J by 7 bases, with 17 bases left in between. In nucleotides, the CDR3 is TGTGCCAGCAGCCAAGGTGGCACTCGGGGTAGGAATGAGCAGTTCTTC. Residues: CASSQGGTRGRNEQFF.

This clone was detected once. The V call is TRBV6-5, the J call TRBJ1-2; D might be TRBD1 (6 bases). This CDR3 is 13 amino acids long. V lost 5 bases and J 4 bases, leaving 11 bases between the germline ends. The V gene's germline CDR1 is MNHEY and CDR2 SVGAGI. The CDR3 reads CASSNTGIYGYTF. In nucleotides, the CDR3 is TGTGCCAGCAGTAATACAGGGATCTATGGCTACACCTTC.